These 14 T cell receptor beta chains originate from one sample sequenced in a study of blood T cell repertoires in COVID-19. Assay: immunoSEQ multiplex PCR; the TCRdb copy retains only in-frame clones and omits some. The sample includes over 150,000 clones, around 80% of them seen just once. Material for sequencing was peripheral blood. The receptors here all came from a woman between 45 and 60 years old with acute or convalescent COVID-19.

This clone was detected a few times. This CDR3 reads CASSRSELTGGSSPLHF. The CDR3 DNA follows: TGCGCCAGCAGCCGCTCCGAGCTGACAGGGGGAAGTTCACCCCTCCACTTT. This chain links TRBV5-1 with TRBJ1-6; 9 bases match TRBD1. After removal of 4 bases from V and 9 bases from J, the junction contained 14 bases not matched to a gene. The CDR3 runs 17 residues. The germline CDR1 and CDR2 sequences are SGHRS and YFSETQ.

The rearrangement uses TRBV7-9 and TRBJ2-7; D is undetermined. The germline gives CDR1 SEHNR, CDR2 FQNEAQ (reference sequence). This CDR3 region has 13 residues. The V and J ends lost 7 bases and 6 bases respectively, with 16 bases between them. This CDR3 reads CASIPLYAAEQYF. The CDR3 nucleotides read TGTGCCAGCATCCCCTTGTACGCGGCCGAGCAGTACTTC.

The V call is TRBV5-6, the J call TRBJ1-1, with D uncertain. Trimming took off 3 bases at V and 1 base at J, with 10 bases between the two ends. CDR3 size: 14 residues. The germline V gene has CDR1 SGHDT and CDR2 YYEEEE. The CDR3 loop reads CASSWGVGNTEAFF. CDR3 DNA: TGTGCCAGCAGCTGGGGAGTAGGGAACACTGAAGCTTTCTTT.

The V and J genes are TRBV24-1 and TRBJ1-2; no clear D. Deletions cut 2 bases from V and 4 bases from J, with 10 bases between. CDR3 size: 14 residues. Per germline, CDR1 KGHDR and CDR2 SFDVKD. The CDR3 DNA is TGTGCCACCAGTGATTATGGGAGAACCTATGGCTACACCTTC. Residues: CATSDYGRTYGYTF.

This chain connects TRBV5-1 to TRBJ2-1; 14 bases fit TRBD2. The CDR3 runs to 16 residues. The germline gives CDR1 SGHRS, CDR2 YFSETQ. Trimming cost V 3 bases and J 7 bases; bases outside gene matches: 6. CDR3 in amino acids: CASSSFGTSGRNEQFF. The DNA for the CDR3 is TGCGCCAGCAGCTCATTCGGGACTAGCGGGAGAAATGAGCAGTTCTTC.

V is TRBV2 and J is TRBJ1-4; 7 bases fit TRBD1. Germline values: CDR1 SNHLY, CDR2 FYNNEI. CDR3 length: 13 residues. Trimming at V came to 4 bases and at J to 8 bases, leaving 4 bases not matched to a gene. The CDR3 loop is CASSAGGREKLFF. CDR3 DNA sequence: TGTGCCAGCAGTGCAGGGGGTAGGGAAAAACTGTTTTTT.

The rearrangement links TRBV7-2 to TRBJ2-1; 10 nucleotides agree with TRBD2. The V gene end was trimmed by 1 base and the J gene end by 14 bases; junction bases not matched to a gene: 8. This CDR3 is built from 14 residues. The germline CDR1 and CDR2 sequences are SGHTA and FQGNSA. The CDR3 nucleotides are TGTGCCAGCAGCTTAGTAAGCGGGGGGGCATTGGAGTTCTTC. Translation: CASSLVSGGALEFF.

This clone was seen only a few times. This chain joins TRBV10-2 and TRBJ1-2; D is possibly TRBD1 (6 bases). CDR3 length: 11 amino acids. Germline V gene sequence: CDR1 WSHSY, CDR2 SAAADI. V was pared by 10 bases and J by 7 bases, with 13 bases between. Here the CDR3 DNA reads TGCGCCATCCACAGGGAGGGTGGCTACACCTTC. Its protein product is CAIHREGGYTF.

This chain links TRBV12-3 or TRBV12-4 with TRBJ1-2; the D is unclear. Trimming stripped 6 bases from V and 4 bases from J, with 12 bases between. The length of the CDR3 is 13 residues. The CDR3 nucleotides read TGTGCCAGCAGCCGGGTAGGCGCCTATGGCTACACCTTC. It specifies CASSRVGAYGYTF.

This clone has just a few counts. The CDR3 sequence: CASSLNDREDTEAFF. The CDR3 nucleotides are TGCGCCAGCAGCTTGAACGACAGGGAGGACACTGAAGCTTTCTTT. The rearrangement uses TRBV5-1 and TRBJ1-1; 7 bases match TRBD1. The CDR3 contains 15 residues. Germline assignment: CDR1 SGHRS and CDR2 YFSETQ. The junction had 6 bases not matched to a gene; V was cut back by 1 base and J by 3 bases.

This clone was picked up a small number of times. The chain carries TRBV5-8 and TRBJ2-1; TRBD1 aligns across 8 bases. Germline V gene sequence: CDR1 SGHTS, CDR2 YDEGEE. V trimming: 2 bases; J trimming: 1 base; junction bases outside the gene matches: 5. This CDR3 is built from 16 residues. This CDR3 reads CASSFLQGASYNEQFF. CDR3 bases: TGTGCCAGCAGCTTCCTTCAGGGGGCTTCCTACAATGAGCAGTTCTTC.

This chain connects TRBV5-8 to TRBJ2-2; TRBD2 agrees at 14 bases. V was pared by 4 bases and J by 6 bases, with 8 bases of the junction left unmatched. The V gene's germline CDR1 is SGHTS and CDR2 YDEGEE. The CDR3 sequence is 17 residues long. CDR3 loop: CASSRGLAGVSSGELFF. The CDR3 coding sequence is TGTGCCAGCAGCCGGGGACTAGCGGGAGTTAGCTCCGGGGAGCTGTTTTTT.

The V and J genes are TRBV11-3 and TRBJ2-2; a weak D match, TRBD2 (6 bases). The germline V gene encodes CDR1 SGHNT and CDR2 YENEEA. The CDR3 length is 14 residues. Trimming removed 3 bases from V and 6 bases from J, with 11 bases in between. The CDR3 loop is CASSFGGVSGELFF. The CDR3 DNA reads as TGTGCCAGCAGCTTCGGAGGGGTCTCCGGGGAGCTGTTTTTT.

The chain has TRBV19 and TRBJ1-6; 8 bases are a match to TRBD1. The CDR3 sequence is 16 residues long. From germline, CDR1 is LNHDA and CDR2 SQIVND (reference sequence). The V segment lost 5 bases and the J segment 9 bases; nucleotides outside the gene matches: 12. CDR3 DNA sequence: TGTGCCAGTAGTCTCCCTCGACAGGGGTATGGTTCACCCCTCCACTTT. Protein sequence: CASSLPRQGYGSPLHF.